This T cell receptor (beta chain) emerged from a study of regulatory T cells in long-lasting Graves disease. Background on the study: Graves' patients (newly diagnosed) had been on antithyroid drugs under 3 months.

Findings of the study overall: Small sample size may have lowered accuracy.

Researchers made TCR beta libraries by using iRepertoire HTBI primers and running Arm-PCR on CDR3 regions. MiXCR, applied by TCRdb to the multiplex PCR reads, yields one record per CDR3 protein. The profile covers about 240,000 distinct CDR3 sequences, with around 21% appearing a single time and more than 11% taken by the ten largest. This clonotype was seen repeatedly, ten times or more. Its specificity is unknown. Time point defined: newly diagnosed GD, antithyroid drugs for less than 3 months. Construction of the TCR library relied on RNA isolated from PBMCs. This CDR3 contains 15 residues. Germline V lookup: CDR1 LGHNT, CDR2 FRNRAP. After removal of 1 base from V and 4 bases from J, the junction contained 6 bases not matched to a gene.

The source material was peripheral blood mononuclear cells (PBMCs), sampled at new diagnosis, from a patient treated with antithyroid drugs. The TCR originated in a female donor with Graves disease. This chain joins TRBV12-5 and TRBJ1-2; 7 nucleotides match TRBD1. The CDR3 protein is CASGLGRGSPYGYTF. CDR3 bases: TGTGCTAGTGGTTTGGGCAGGGGGTCGCCCTATGGCTACACCTTC.